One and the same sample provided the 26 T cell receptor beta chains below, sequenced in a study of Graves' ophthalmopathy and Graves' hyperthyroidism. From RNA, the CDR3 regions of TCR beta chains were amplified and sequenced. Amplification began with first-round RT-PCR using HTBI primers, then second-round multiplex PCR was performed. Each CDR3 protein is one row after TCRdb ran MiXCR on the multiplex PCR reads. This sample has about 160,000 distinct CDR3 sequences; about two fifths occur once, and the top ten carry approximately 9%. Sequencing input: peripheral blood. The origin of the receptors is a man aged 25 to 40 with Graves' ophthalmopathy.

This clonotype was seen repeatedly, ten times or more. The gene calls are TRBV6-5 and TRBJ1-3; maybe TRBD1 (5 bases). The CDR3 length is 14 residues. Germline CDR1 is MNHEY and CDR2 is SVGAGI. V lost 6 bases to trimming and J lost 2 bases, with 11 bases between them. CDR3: CASRSPGPGNTIYF. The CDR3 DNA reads TGTGCCAGCAGATCGCCGGGGCCTGGAAACACCATATATTTT.

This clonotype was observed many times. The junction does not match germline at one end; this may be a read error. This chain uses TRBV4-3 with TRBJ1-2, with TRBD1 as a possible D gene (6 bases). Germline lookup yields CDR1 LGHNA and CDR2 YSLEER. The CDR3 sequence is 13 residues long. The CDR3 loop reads CASSQDGGYDYTF. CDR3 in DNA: TGCGCCAGCAGCCAAGACGGGGGCTATGACTACACCTTC.

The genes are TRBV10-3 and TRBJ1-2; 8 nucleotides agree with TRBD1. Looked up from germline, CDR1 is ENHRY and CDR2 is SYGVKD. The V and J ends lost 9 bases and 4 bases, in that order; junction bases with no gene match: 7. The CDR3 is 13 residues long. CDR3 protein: CAMLGDRSYGYTF. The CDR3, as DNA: TGTGCCATGTTAGGGGACAGGAGCTATGGCTACACCTTC.

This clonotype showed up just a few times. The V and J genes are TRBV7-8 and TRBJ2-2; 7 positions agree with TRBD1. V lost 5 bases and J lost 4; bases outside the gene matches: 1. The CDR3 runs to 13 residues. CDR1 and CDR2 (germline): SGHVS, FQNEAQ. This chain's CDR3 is CASSDRATGELFF. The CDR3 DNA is TGTGCCAGCAGCGACAGGGCCACCGGGGAGCTGTTTTTT.

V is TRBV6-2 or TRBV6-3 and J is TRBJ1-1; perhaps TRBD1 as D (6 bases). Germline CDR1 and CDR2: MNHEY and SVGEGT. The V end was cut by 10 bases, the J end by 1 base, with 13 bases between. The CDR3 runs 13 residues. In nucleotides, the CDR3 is TGTGCCACCTCCAGGGGTCCGAACACTGAAGCTTTCTTT. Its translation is CATSRGPNTEAFF.

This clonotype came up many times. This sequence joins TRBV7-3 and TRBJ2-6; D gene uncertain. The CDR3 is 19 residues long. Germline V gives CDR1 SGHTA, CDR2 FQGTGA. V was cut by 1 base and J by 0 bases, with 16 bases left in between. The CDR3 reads CASSLILRALVSGANVLTF. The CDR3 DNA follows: TGTGCCAGCAGCTTAATCCTCCGGGCATTAGTCTCTGGGGCCAACGTCCTGACTTTC. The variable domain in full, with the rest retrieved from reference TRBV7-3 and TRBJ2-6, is GAGVSQTPSNKVTEKGKYVELRCDPISGHTALYWYRQSLGQGPEFLIYFQGTGAADDSGLPNDRFFAVRPEGSVSTLKIQRTERGDSAVYLCASSLILRALVSGANVLTFGAGSRLTVL.

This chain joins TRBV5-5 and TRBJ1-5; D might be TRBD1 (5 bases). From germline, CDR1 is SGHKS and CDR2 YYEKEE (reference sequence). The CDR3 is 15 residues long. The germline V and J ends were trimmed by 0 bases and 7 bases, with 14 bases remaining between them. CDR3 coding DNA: TGTGCCAGCAGCTTGGGATTTCAGGGAATCCAGCCCCAGCATTTT. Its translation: CASSLGFQGIQPQHF.

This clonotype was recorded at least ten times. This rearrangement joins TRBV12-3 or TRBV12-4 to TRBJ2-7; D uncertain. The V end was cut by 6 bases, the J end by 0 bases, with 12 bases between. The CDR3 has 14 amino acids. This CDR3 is CASRPTRSSYEQYF. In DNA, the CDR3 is TGTGCCAGCAGGCCGACGAGGAGCTCCTACGAGCAGTACTTC.

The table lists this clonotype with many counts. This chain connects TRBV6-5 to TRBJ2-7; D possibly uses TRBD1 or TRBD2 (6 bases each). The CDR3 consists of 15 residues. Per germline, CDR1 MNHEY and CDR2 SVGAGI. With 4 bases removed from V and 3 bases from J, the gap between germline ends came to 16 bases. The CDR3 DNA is TGTGCCAGCAGTTTGGGGGGCCGAAACCGCTACGAGCAGTACTTC. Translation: CASSLGGRNRYEQYF.

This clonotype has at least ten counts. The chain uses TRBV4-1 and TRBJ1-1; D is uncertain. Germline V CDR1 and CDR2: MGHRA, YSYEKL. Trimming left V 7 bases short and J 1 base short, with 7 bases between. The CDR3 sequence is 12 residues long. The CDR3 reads CASITGNTEAFF. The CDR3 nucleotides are TGCGCCAGCATAACGGGGAACACTGAAGCTTTCTTT.

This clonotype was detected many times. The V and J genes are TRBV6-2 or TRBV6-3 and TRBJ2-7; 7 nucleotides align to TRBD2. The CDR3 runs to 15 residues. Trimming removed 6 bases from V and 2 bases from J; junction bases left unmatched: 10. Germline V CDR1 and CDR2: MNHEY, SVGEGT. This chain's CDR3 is CASSSPVAGTYEQYF. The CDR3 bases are TGTGCCAGCAGCTCCCCCGTAGCGGGCACCTACGAGCAGTACTTC.

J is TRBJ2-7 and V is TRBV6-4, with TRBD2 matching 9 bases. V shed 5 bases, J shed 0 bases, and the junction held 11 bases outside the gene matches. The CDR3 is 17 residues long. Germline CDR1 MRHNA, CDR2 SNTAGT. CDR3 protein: CASSTPAGGRSSYEQYF. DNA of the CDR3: TGTGCCAGCAGTACTCCAGCGGGAGGACGAAGCTCCTACGAGCAGTACTTC.

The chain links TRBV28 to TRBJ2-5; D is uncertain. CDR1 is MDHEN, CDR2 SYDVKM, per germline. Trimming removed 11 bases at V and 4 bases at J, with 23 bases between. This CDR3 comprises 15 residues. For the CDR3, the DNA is TGTGCCTGGAGTGAAATTGGCGGCCTAGGAGAGACCCAGTACTTC. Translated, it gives CAWSEIGGLGETQYF.

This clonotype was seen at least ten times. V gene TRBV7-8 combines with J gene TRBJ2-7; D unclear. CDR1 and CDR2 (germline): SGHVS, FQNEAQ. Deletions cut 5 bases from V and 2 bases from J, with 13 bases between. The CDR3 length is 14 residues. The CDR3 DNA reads TGTGCCAGCAGCCCTTCCCGAGGAGCCTACGAGCAGTACTTC. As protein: CASSPSRGAYEQYF.

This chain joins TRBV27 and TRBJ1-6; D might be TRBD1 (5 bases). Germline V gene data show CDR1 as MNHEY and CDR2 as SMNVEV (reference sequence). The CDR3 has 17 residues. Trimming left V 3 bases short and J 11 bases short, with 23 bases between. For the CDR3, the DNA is TGTGCCAGCAGTTTCTCATCCACCCTACAGGTTATCCCACCCCTCCACTTT. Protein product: CASSFSSTLQVIPPLHF.

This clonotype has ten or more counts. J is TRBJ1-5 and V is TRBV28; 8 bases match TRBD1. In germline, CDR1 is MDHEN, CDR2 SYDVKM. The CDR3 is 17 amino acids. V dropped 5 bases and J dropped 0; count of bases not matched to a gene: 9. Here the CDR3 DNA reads TGTGCCAGCAGTCCTCCGACAGGGGATTATAGCAATCAGCCCCAGCATTTT. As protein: CASSPPTGDYSNQPQHF. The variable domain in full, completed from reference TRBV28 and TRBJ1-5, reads DVKVTQSSRYLVKRTGEKVFLECVQDMDHENMFWYRQDPGLGLRLIYFSYDVKMKEKGDIPEGYSVSREKKERFSLILESASTNQTSMYLCASSPPTGDYSNQPQHFGDGTRLSIL.

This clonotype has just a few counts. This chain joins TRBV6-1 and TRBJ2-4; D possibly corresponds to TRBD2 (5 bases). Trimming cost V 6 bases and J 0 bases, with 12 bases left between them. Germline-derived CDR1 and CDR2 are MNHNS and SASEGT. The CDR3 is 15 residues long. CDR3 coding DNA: TGTGCCAGCAGCCCGGGGTTACTAGCCAAAAACATTCAGTACTTC. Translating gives CASSPGLLAKNIQYF.

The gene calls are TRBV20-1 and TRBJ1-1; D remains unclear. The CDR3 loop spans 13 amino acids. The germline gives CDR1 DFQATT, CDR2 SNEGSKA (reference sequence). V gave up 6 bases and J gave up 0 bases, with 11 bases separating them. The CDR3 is CSAYRALNTEAFF. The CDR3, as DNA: TGCAGTGCATATAGGGCCCTGAACACTGAAGCTTTCTTT.

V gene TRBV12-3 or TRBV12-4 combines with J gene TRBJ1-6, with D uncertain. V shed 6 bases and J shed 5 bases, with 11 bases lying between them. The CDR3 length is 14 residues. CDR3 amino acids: CASSLRRHNSPLHF. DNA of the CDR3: TGTGCCAGCAGCCTACGACGGCATAATTCACCCCTCCACTTT.

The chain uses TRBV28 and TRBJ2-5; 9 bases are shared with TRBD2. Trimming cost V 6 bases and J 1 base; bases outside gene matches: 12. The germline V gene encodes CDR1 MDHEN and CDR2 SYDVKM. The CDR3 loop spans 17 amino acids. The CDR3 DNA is TGTGCCAGCAGCTTAAGGGGAGCGGGGGGTATCCAAGAGACCCAGTACTTC. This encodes CASSLRGAGGIQETQYF.

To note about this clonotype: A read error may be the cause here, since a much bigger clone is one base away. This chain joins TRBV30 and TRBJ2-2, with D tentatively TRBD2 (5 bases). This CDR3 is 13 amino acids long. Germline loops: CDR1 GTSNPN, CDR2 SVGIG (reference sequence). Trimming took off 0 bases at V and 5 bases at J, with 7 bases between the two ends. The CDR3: CAWSVRGTGELFF. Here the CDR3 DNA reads TGTGCCTGGAGTGTACGGGGAACCGGGGAGCTGTTTTTT.

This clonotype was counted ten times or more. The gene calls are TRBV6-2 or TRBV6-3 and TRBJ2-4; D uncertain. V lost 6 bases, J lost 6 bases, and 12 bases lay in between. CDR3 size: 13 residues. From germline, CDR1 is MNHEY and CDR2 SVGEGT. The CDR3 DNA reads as TGTGCCAGCAGCCCCGCGGACCCAAACATTCAGTACTTC. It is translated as CASSPADPNIQYF.

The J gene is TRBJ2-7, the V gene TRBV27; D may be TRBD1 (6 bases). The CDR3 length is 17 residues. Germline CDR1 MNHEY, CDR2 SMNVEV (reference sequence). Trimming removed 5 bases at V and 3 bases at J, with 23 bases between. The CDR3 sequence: CASSPQTGAPSYYEQYF. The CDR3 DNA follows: TGTGCCAGCAGTCCGCAGACAGGAGCCCCCTCTTACTACGAGCAGTACTTC.

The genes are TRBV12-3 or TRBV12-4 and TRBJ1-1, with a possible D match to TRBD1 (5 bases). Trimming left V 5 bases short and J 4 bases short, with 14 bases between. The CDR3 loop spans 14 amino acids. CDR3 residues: CASSKGAASTEAFF. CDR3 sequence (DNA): TGTGCCAGCAGTAAAGGGGCGGCTAGCACTGAAGCTTTCTTT.

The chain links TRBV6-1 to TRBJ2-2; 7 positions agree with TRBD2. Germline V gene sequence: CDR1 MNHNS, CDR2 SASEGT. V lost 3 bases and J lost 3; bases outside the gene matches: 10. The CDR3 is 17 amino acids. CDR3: CASSEVRAGVDTGELFF. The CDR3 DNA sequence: TGTGCCAGCAGTGAGGTGCGGGCGGGAGTCGACACCGGGGAGCTGTTTTTT.

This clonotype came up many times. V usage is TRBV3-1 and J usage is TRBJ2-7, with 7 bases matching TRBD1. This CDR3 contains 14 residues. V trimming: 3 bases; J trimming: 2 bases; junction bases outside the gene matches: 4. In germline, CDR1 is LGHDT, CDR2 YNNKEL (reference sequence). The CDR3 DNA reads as TGTGCCAGCAGCCAGGGGGACAGTGCCTACGAGCAGTACTTC. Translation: CASSQGDSAYEQYF.